This T cell receptor beta chain stems from a study of cytomegalovirus exposure and HLA in healthy donors. Regarding the study as a whole: It was taken for granted in presence/absence analyses that sequencing depth across donors was roughly uniform. Some highly shared sequence variants likely arose as a pipeline artifact. Earlier analysis looked at TCR beta V segments, and most were productive about 87% or about 30% of the time. In a later analysis, a genetic analysis reported fewer productive-TCR N-insertions in an Asian-associated ancestry cluster than the cohort average.

Vbeta (60) and Jbeta (13) primers were used in the PCR. This table comes from immunoSEQ multiplex PCR, and its TCRdb copy is limited to in-frame clones, with some not included. The sample has some 240,000 clones, around four fifths seen once. CDR3 size: 13 residues. The V end was cut by 7 bases, the J end by 3 bases, with 10 bases between. Germline values: CDR1 ENHRY, CDR2 SYGVKD. Worth noting for this clone: Its antigen is still unknown.

The rearrangement uses TRBV10-3 and TRBJ1-5; D is uncertain. This sequence originates from a male donor in good health and CMV-seronegative. Sequenced input: PBMCs. The CDR3 sequence is CAINGENNQPQHF. CDR3 coding DNA: TGTGCCATCAACGGGGAGAACAATCAGCCCCAGCATTTT.